This T cell receptor (beta chain) comes out of a study of vaccination and CD4 T cells after COVID-19 (dated by TCRdb to 2021 to 2024). Regarding the study in general: Every convalescent patient had a positive nasal swab PCR test for SARS-CoV-2, with mild disease in roughly nine patients and severe disease in one. As controls, cultures received a CEFX viral epitope pool (the positive control), an HIV-1 Nef peptide pool (the negative control), or no peptide at all. Each participant got two doses of either the Pfizer-BioNTech BNT162b2 vaccine (n=8) or the Moderna mRNA-1273 vaccine (n=2). Post-COVID blood samples were collected from convalescent patients a median of about 92 days after diagnosis, with a range of roughly 35 to 170 days. Post-vaccine blood samples were obtained a median of roughly 75 days after the second vaccine dose, with a range of about 14 to 250 days. In 10 COVID-19 convalescent patients and several infection-naive healthy vaccine recipients, researchers compared the spike-specific CD4+ TCR repertoire from before mRNA vaccination with the repertoire from after. The convalescent cohort comprised six males and four females, including two Hispanic individuals, seven Caucasians, two Asians and one multiracial person. Overlapping spike peptide pools from SARS-CoV-2 and from the common cold coronaviruses HCoV-NL63, HCoV-OC43 and HCoV-229E were used as culture stimuli. Broader findings and caveats from the paper: Among the post-vaccine SARS-CoV-2-reactive clones in convalescent patients, a median approximately 90% showed up only after vaccination, which suggests vaccine-specific priming. Of the vaccine-specific clones found in convalescent patients, nearly all (304 of 307) were mono-reactive for SARS-CoV-2 spike instead of being cross-reactive with common cold coronaviruses. The median count of SARS-CoV-2-reactive clonotypes went up from 20 to 25 after infection to 35 to 40 after vaccination, although the change was not significant. Only a relatively small number of convalescent patients were included in the study, and early timepoints following natural infection were not analyzed.

Libraries were made using PCR. At the Johns Hopkins FTIC core, DNA from the cultured CD4+ T cells underwent TCR sequencing with the Oncomine TCR Beta short-read assay. The QIAamp micro DNA kit was used to extract genomic DNA from the cultured CD4+ T cells. Oncomine TCR Beta libraries from cultured CD4+ T cells were pooled using unique dual indexes and sequenced on an Illumina iSeq 100. The paper's processing steps were these. Non-productive sequences were removed, and CDR3s not starting with C, not ending with F or W, or shorter than 7 amino acids were discarded. The MANAFEST web application was used to identify antigen-specific clonotypes by comparing peptide-stimulated wells against reference wells and other culture wells. For a clone to be called positive, the clone needed an FDR below 0.05, an odds ratio above 5, and a productive frequency above 0.1% in at least two of three replicate wells. Clonotypes that were significantly expanded in both SARS-CoV-2 spike wells and at least one common cold coronavirus spike condition were defined as cross-reactive. Similarity between CDR3 sequences was evaluated in R version 3.6.1 using Levenshtein distances (stringdist) and unrooted phylogenetic trees (ape). The public reads were reanalyzed by TCRdb: fastp trimming at Q25, MiXCR alignment, in-frame beta chains only. Each CDR3 protein gets just one entry, which takes the most common genes and DNA from the rows behind it. For this entry, the V and J calls and clone size follow TCRdb and not the study's own pipeline. For this sample there are more than 10,000 distinct CDR3 sequences; about 36% appear just once. The ten most abundant clones make up about a sixth of the sample.

This clonotype was seen a handful of times. Its antigen is currently not known. Base qualities are not at hand, and no much larger clone is one base apart. V was cut back by 5 bases and J by 11 bases, leaving a gap of 21 bases between them. The CDR3 spans 14 residues, from the cysteine through the phenylalanine. Only the CDR3 portion is preserved as DNA: 42 bases, with reading frame beginning at the first base. Taken from the germline V gene, the CDR1 and CDR2 loops are SGHTA and FQGNSA. In light of the paper, this sample's treatment or condition label describes: roughly 10-day PBMC culture with coronavirus spike peptide pools or control peptides (ViraFEST assay). The study used the ViraFEST assay, which expanded antigen-specific T cells with peptide pools and then identified expanded clonotypes by TCR sequencing. Positive SARS-CoV-2 PCR tests in the convalescent patients dated from March to December 2020, before Alpha, Beta and Delta variants emerged in the United States. Around 2 million PBMCs per well were cultured in IMDM with approximately 5% human AB serum and about 9.7 IU/ml IL-2, plus 10 ug/ml peptide pools. Half of the culture medium was replaced with fresh IL-2-containing medium on days 3 and 7. CD4+ T cells were isolated after approximately ten days of culture through negative selection using the EasySep CD4+ T cell isolation kit. Ficoll-Paque Plus gradient centrifugation was used to isolate PBMCs from whole blood, and the isolated PBMCs were then either used fresh or cryopreserved at -140C. Each culture condition was generally run in triplicate wells.

The clonotype was recovered from a human donor with COVID-19. The sequence is built from TRBV7-2 and TRBJ1-1; TRBD1 might be the D gene, on 5 matching bases. Material for sequencing was cultured CD4+ T cells from blood. At the DNA level, the sequence is TGTGCCAGCAGCCCCGTAGGGGCATCTAAAAATGCTTTCTTT. Translated, it gives CASSPVGASKNAFF.